This T cell receptor (beta chain) was recorded in a study of cytomegalovirus exposure and HLA in healthy donors. This clone appeared a single time. Its antigen is as yet unknown. Both 60 Vbeta primers and 13 Jbeta primers went into the PCR. The repertoire was sequenced with immunoSEQ multiplex PCR; TCRdb's copy has only in-frame clones and lacks some. This sample has just over 150,000 clones; roughly 80% occur once, and the top ten carry about 1.3%. Each donor's status was that of a healthy bone marrow donor. V trimming: 4 bases; J trimming: 1 base; junction bases outside the gene matches: 7. Germline-derived CDR1 and CDR2 are KGHSH and LQKENI. This CDR3 contains 16 residues. General study results and limits: The study put 150 to 200 TCR beta chains on its list as cytomegalovirus-associated. Per published reports, the classifier diagnosed cytomegalovirus status with high specificity and sensitivity.

The sequenced material came from PBMCs. The chain couples TRBV18 to TRBJ2-1, with 7 nucleotides matching TRBD1. The TCR originated in a woman aged 30 to 39 in good health and CMV-seronegative. The CDR3 DNA reads as TGTGCCAGCTCACTTTCCGGGACAGCTTCCTACAATGAGCAGTTCTTC. Its translation: CASSLSGTASYNEQFF. Combining the CDR3 with reference TRBV18 and TRBJ2-1 gives the whole variable domain NAGVMQNPRHLVRRRGQEARLRCSPMKGHSHVYWYRQLPEEGLKFMVYLQKENIIDESGMPKERFSAEFPKEGPSILRIQQVVRGDSAAYFCASSLSGTASYNEQFFGPGTRLTVL.